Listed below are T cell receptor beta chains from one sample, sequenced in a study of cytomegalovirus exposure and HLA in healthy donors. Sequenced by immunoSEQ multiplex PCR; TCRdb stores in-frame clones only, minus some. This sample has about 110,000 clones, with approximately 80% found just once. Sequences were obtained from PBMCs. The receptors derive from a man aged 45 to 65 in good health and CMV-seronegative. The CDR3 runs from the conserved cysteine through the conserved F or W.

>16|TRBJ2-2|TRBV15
CATSREAPTNTGELFF
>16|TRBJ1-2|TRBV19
CASSHSGQGVGYGYTF
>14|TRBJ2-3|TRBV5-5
CASTPGPEADTQYF
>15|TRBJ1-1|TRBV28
CASSLPHSLNTEAFF
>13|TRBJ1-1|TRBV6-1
CAGGEGVNTEAFF
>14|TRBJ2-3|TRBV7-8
CASTPGAGTDTQYF
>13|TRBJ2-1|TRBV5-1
CASSLRRGNEQFF
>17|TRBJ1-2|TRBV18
CASSPKLRTGNLDGYTF
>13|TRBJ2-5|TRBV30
CAWWTGGRETQYF
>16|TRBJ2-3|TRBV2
CASRATSGGAEDTQYF
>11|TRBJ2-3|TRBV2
CASSYTDTQYF
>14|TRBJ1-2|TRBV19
CASSMGTGGGGYTF
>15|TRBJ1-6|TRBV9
CASSVGSGSGSPLHF
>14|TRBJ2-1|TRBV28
CASRPTGGNFEQFF
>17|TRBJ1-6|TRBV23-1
CASSQTSRPILGSPLHF
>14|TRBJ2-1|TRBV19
CASRPGTGYNEQFF
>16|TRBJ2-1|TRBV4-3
CASSQGPGGNYNEQFF